This is a list of T cell receptor beta chains from one sample in a study of identical twins. One entry per CDR3 protein results from TCRdb running MiXCR on the 5' RACE reads. This sample has hundreds of thousands of distinct CDR3 sequences, with roughly 6% found just once. The sample comprised naive T cells sorted from blood. These receptors were taken from a man in his late teens or twenties in good health. Both conserved end residues are part of each CDR3. Each record gives: clone size, D gene, J gene, CDR3 length, V gene, CDR3 DNA, CDR3 protein. A D gene is named only where the DNA matches it firmly. For some rows the clone size is stated as once, few or many, or as a class when expanded; others skip it.

>few|NA|TRBJ2-6|13|TRBV12-3/TRBV12-4
TGTGCCAGCACTATCCCTGGGGCCAACGTCCTGACTTTC
CASTIPGANVLTF
>few|NA|TRBJ2-1|15|TRBV4-1
TGCGCCAGCAGCCAAGAGCCCCGGGGCTACAATGAGCAGTTCTTC
CASSQEPRGYNEQFF
>many|TRBD2|TRBJ2-3|14|TRBV29-1
TGCAGCGTTGCCTTAAAAGCGGGGAAGGATACGCAGTATTTT
CSVALKAGKDTQYF
>few|NA|TRBJ2-4|15|TRBV7-9
TGTGCCAGCAGCCTCTGGCGGGGTTCGGTAAACATTCAGTACTTC
CASSLWRGSVNIQYF
>many|TRBD1|TRBJ1-5|15|TRBV5-5
TGTGCCAGCAGCGGCGGGACAGGCCTCAATCAGCCCCAGCATTTT
CASSGGTGLNQPQHF
>NA|NA|TRBJ2-6|13|TRBV19
TGTGCCAGTAGTTTTGGAGTGGCCAACGTCCTGACTTTC
CASSFGVANVLTF
>NA|NA|TRBJ2-2|16|TRBV20-1
TGCAGTGCTAGAGGGGCAGGGGCGGGAAACACCGGGGAGCTGTTTTTT
CSARGAGAGNTGELFF
>many|NA|TRBJ2-6|13|TRBV12-3/TRBV12-4
TGTGCCAGCAGGTCAGCGGGGGCCAACGTCCTGACTTTC
CASRSAGANVLTF
>many|TRBD1|TRBJ2-7|16|TRBV28
TGTGCCAGCAGTTTCCGACCGGGACAGGGGGCCTACGAGCAGTACTTC
CASSFRPGQGAYEQYF
>NA|NA|TRBJ1-5|16|TRBV18
TGTGCCAGCTCACCACAGGGTGGACAAATCGCTCAGCCCCAGCATTTT
CASSPQGGQIAQPQHF
>NA|NA|TRBJ1-1|13|TRBV10-3
TGTGCCATCAGTATTGTTTCGGGTACTGAAGCTTTCTTT
CAISIVSGTEAFF
>few|NA|TRBJ2-1|14|TRBV7-9
TGTGCCAGCAGAGGCCCTAGAATCTACAATGAGCAGTTCTTC
CASRGPRIYNEQFF
>many|NA|TRBJ2-7|17|TRBV20-1
TGCAGTGCTAGACGTCGGGGGCTGGCGCTGGGGTCCTACGAGCAGTACTTC
CSARRRGLALGSYEQYF
>many|NA|TRBJ2-1|14|TRBV27
TGTGCCAGCACCCCCGGCTGGTATAGGAATGAGCAGTTCTTC
CASTPGWYRNEQFF
>NA|TRBD1|TRBJ1-3|16|TRBV5-1
TGCGCCAGCAGCCCGGGACAGGGGGCGTCCGGAAACACCATATATTTT
CASSPGQGASGNTIYF
>few|TRBD2|TRBJ2-7|20|TRBV27
TGTGCCAGCAGCAACCGGGACCCAGGCTTGATAGCGGGAGACTCCTACGAGCAGTACTTC
CASSNRDPGLIAGDSYEQYF
>NA|TRBD1|TRBJ2-7|13|TRBV28
TGTGCCAGCAGGCGACAGGGGGCCAACGAGCAGTACTTC
CASRRQGANEQYF
>many|NA|TRBJ1-2|14|TRBV12-3/TRBV12-4
TGTGCCAGCAGTTTCTTGGGGGGCAACTATGGCTACACCTTC
CASSFLGGNYGYTF
>NA|NA|TRBJ2-7|13|TRBV3-1
TGTGCCAGCAGCCAAGGGGGCAGACGCGAGCAGTACTTC
CASSQGGRREQYF
>many|TRBD2|TRBJ2-1|15|TRBV25-1
TGTGCCAGCAGTGGGGAGCGGGAGCGGATCGATGAGCAGTTCTTC
CASSGERERIDEQFF
>NA|NA|TRBJ2-3|14|TRBV15
TGTGCCACCAGCAGAACAGGGTGGTCAGATACGCAGTATTTT
CATSRTGWSDTQYF
>few|TRBD1|TRBJ2-6|15|TRBV6-5
TGTGCCAGCAGTATACAGGGGGCTGGGGCCAACGTCCTGACTTTC
CASSIQGAGANVLTF
>many|NA|TRBJ2-1|16|TRBV7-9
TGTGCCAGCACAACCGGAGAGGCGGGTCCCTACAATGAGCAGTTCTTC
CASTTGEAGPYNEQFF
>NA|TRBD1|TRBJ2-3|16|TRBV4-1
TGCGCCAGCAGCCAGTCCGGGACAGGGCTCACAGATACGCAGTATTTT
CASSQSGTGLTDTQYF
>NA|TRBD2|TRBJ2-7|15|TRBV6-5
TGTGCCAGCAGTTACTCACTAGCGGGGTCCTACGAGCAGTACTTC
CASSYSLAGSYEQYF
>NA|NA|TRBJ2-4|17|TRBV28
TGTGCCAGCAGCCCACCAGACACTTGGAACGCCAAAAACATTCAGTACTTC
CASSPPDTWNAKNIQYF
>few|TRBD2|TRBJ2-5|19|TRBV5-1
TGCGCCAGCAGCTTGGAGGCTAGCGGGAGGGGACGAATTCAAGAGACCCAGTACTTC
CASSLEASGRGRIQETQYF
>NA|NA|TRBJ2-3|14|TRBV5-1
TGCGCCAGCAGCTTGTGGGATCCGGGAGATACGCAGTATTTT
CASSLWDPGDTQYF
>few|TRBD1|TRBJ1-2|14|TRBV12-3/TRBV12-4
TGTGCCAGCAGGTCGACACGACAGGGTGATGGCTACACCTTC
CASRSTRQGDGYTF
>many|TRBD2|TRBJ2-3|15|TRBV6-1
TGTGCCAGCAGCAGACTAGCGGGAGGTATGGATACGCAGTATTTT
CASSRLAGGMDTQYF
>few|NA|TRBJ1-1|15|TRBV12-3/TRBV12-4
TGTGCCAGCAGTACCGACTCGGTCTTTTGGACTGAAGCTTTCTTT
CASSTDSVFWTEAFF
>few|NA|TRBJ1-2|14|TRBV7-3
TGTGCCAGCAGCTTAAATCCCGGCAACTATGGCTACACCTTC
CASSLNPGNYGYTF
>few|NA|TRBJ2-1|14|TRBV4-1
TGCGCCAGCAGCCAAGACGCCGCGACTAGTATTACGCTCTTC
CASSQDAATSITLF
>few|NA|TRBJ2-3|17|TRBV2
TGTGCCAGCACTCTAGGACACGAGAGGGCTAACACAGATACGCAGTATTTT
CASTLGHERANTDTQYF